What follows are 18 T cell receptor beta chains derived from one specimen sequenced in a study of T-cell reconstitution after alpha-beta-depleted transplantation in children. Unique molecular identifiers were used to barcode this TCRbeta library. In TCRdb, the PCR reads were re-called with MiXCR into one record per CDR3 protein. This table has fewer than 750,000 distinct CDR3 sequences, about a quarter appearing once. Material: PBMCs, obtained before TCRalphabeta/CD19-depleted stem cell transplant. The receptors were gathered from a boy younger than two with Wiskott-Aldrich syndrome, due to receive a stem cell transplant.

This chain connects TRBV6-5 to TRBJ2-7; D not certain. The CDR3 length is 14 residues. Germline assignment: CDR1 MNHEY and CDR2 SVGAGI. Trimming took 2 bases from V and 3 from J, leaving 11 bases between them. CDR3: CASSYTLDGYEQYF. As DNA, the CDR3 is TGTGCCAGCAGTTACACCCTAGACGGCTACGAGCAGTACTTC.

This clonotype was observed a handful of times. The chain uses TRBV20-1 and TRBJ2-2, with D unresolved. Trimming shortened V by 4 bases and J by 5 bases, and 14 bases separated the two germline ends. The CDR3 sequence is 14 residues long. In germline, CDR1 is DFQATT, CDR2 SNEGSKA (reference sequence). CDR3 amino acids: CSATHNSVTGELFF. CDR3 sequence (DNA): TGCAGTGCTACGCACAACTCTGTAACCGGGGAGCTGTTTTTT.

In nucleotides, the CDR3 is TGTGCCAGCAGTGATTTTAGGGGCTCTGGAAACACCATATATTTT. Translating gives CASSDFRGSGNTIYF. V usage is TRBV2 and J usage is TRBJ1-3; tentative D call: TRBD1 (5 bases). The germline CDR1 and CDR2 sequences are SNHLY and FYNNEI. This CDR3 comprises 15 residues. V was trimmed by 3 bases and J by 0 bases, leaving 9 bases between them.

This rearrangement joins TRBV2 to TRBJ2-3, with TRBD1 as a possible D gene (6 bases). This CDR3 has 14 amino acids. Germline V gene sequence: CDR1 SNHLY, CDR2 FYNNEI. Trimming shortened V by 6 bases and J by 3 bases, and 13 bases separated the two germline ends. The DNA of the CDR3 is TGTGCCAGCAGGTGGGGGCTAGGAACAGATACGCAGTATTTT. Translating gives CASRWGLGTDTQYF.

The DNA of the CDR3 is TGCGCCAGCAGCTTGTCAGGGATTGGCACTGAAGCTTTCTTT. Protein sequence: CASSLSGIGTEAFF. V usage is TRBV5-1 and J usage is TRBJ1-1; D perhaps matches TRBD1 (5 bases). Trimming stripped 1 base from V and 4 bases from J, with 11 bases between. Per germline, CDR1 SGHRS and CDR2 YFSETQ. This CDR3 has 14 amino acids.

This clonotype was seen a few times. V and J are TRBV12-3 or TRBV12-4 and TRBJ1-6; possibly TRBD1 for D (5 bases). With 4 bases removed from V and 1 base from J, the gap between germline ends came to 8 bases. CDR3 length: 15 amino acids. The CDR3 spells CASSSGSSYNSPLHF. CDR3 in DNA: TGTGCCAGCAGTTCAGGGTCATCCTATAATTCACCCCTCCACTTT.

This chain connects TRBV6-5 to TRBJ2-2, with D perhaps matching TRBD2 (7 bases). This CDR3 is 16 amino acids long. CDR1 MNHEY and CDR2 SVGAGI come from the germline V gene. V was cut by 7 bases and J by 2 bases, with 17 bases left in between. CDR3 DNA: TGTGCCAGCAATTCTAGGGGGGGCGTAAACACCGGGGAGCTGTTTTTT. It encodes CASNSRGGVNTGELFF.

This clonotype was detected a few times. This chain connects TRBV12-3 or TRBV12-4 to TRBJ2-3, with TRBD1 identical over 9 bases. CDR3 length equals 15 residues. With V trimmed by 6 bases and J by 5 bases, 9 bases remained unmatched. The CDR3 DNA follows: TGTGCCAGCAGACCTCCGGGACAGGGTAAAGATACGCAGTATTTT. This gives the protein CASRPPGQGKDTQYF.

The chain has TRBV29-1 and TRBJ2-7, with D uncertain. The V gene's germline CDR1 is SQVTM and CDR2 ANQGSEA. Trimming pared 0 bases from V and 3 bases from J, leaving 3 bases between. This CDR3 is 11 amino acids long. The CDR3 sequence is CSVEDFYEQYF. DNA of the CDR3: TGCAGCGTTGAAGATTTCTACGAGCAGTACTTC.

The table lists this clonotype with a few counts. J is TRBJ2-7 and V is TRBV7-9; D is uncertain. This CDR3 is 12 amino acids long. Germline assignment: CDR1 SEHNR and CDR2 FQNEAQ (reference sequence). Trimming removed 5 bases from V and 3 bases from J, with 8 bases in between. This chain's CDR3 is CASSTANYEQYF. The CDR3 region has the DNA TGTGCCAGCAGCACAGCCAACTACGAGCAGTACTTC.

The genes are TRBV20-1 and TRBJ2-7, with 9 bases aligning to TRBD2. Germline-derived CDR1 and CDR2 are DFQATT and SNEGSKA (reference sequence). The ends lost 8 bases at V and 0 bases at J; junction bases unmatched: 2. The CDR3 is 12 residues long. The CDR3, as DNA: TGCAGTTCGACTAGCGGCTCCTACGAGCAGTACTTC. This translates into CSSTSGSYEQYF.

This clonotype was seen a handful of times. V is TRBV5-1 and J is TRBJ2-7; 9 nucleotides align to TRBD2. V lost 1 base and J lost 6; bases outside the gene matches: 5. The CDR3 is 14 residues long. Germline loops: CDR1 SGHRS, CDR2 YFSETQ. CDR3 nucleotides: TGCGCCAGCAGCTTGTTTCTAGCGGGATCCGAGCAGTACTTC. Translating it yields CASSLFLAGSEQYF.

This clonotype was seen a few times. The V call is TRBV2, the J call TRBJ1-5; D may be TRBD1 (5 bases). CDR1 and CDR2 (germline): SNHLY, FYNNEI. V lost 1 base, J lost 7 bases, and 8 bases lay in between. The CDR3 spans 13 residues. The CDR3 loop reads CASSEGGFQPQHF. CDR3 bases: TGTGCCAGCAGTGAAGGGGGGTTCCAGCCCCAGCATTTT.

There are a few counts of this clonotype. CDR3 coding DNA: TGTGCCATCATCGACAGGGAAGGAAGCACAGATACGCAGTATTTT. This translates into CAIIDREGSTDTQYF. The rearrangement uses TRBV10-3 and TRBJ2-3, with TRBD1 identical over 7 bases. The CDR3 sequence is 15 residues long. V trimming: 7 bases; J trimming: 0 bases; junction bases outside the gene matches: 7. CDR1 is ENHRY, CDR2 SYGVKD, per germline.

The chain couples TRBV2 to TRBJ2-5; 12 positions agree with TRBD1. The CDR3 runs 14 residues. Looked up from germline, CDR1 is SNHLY and CDR2 is FYNNEI. The V segment lost 5 bases and the J segment 7 bases; nucleotides outside the gene matches: 5. The CDR3 here is CASSRDRGLGTQYF. CDR3 sequence (DNA): TGTGCCAGCAGTCGGGACAGGGGGCTGGGGACCCAGTACTTC.

This rearrangement joins TRBV20-1 to TRBJ2-2; D remains ambiguous. The V gene lost 0 bases and the J gene lost 2 bases, with 7 bases spanning the gap. CDR1 is DFQATT and CDR2 is SNEGSKA in the germline V gene (reference sequence). This CDR3 is built from 14 residues. CDR3 nucleotide sequence: TGCAGTGCTAGAGATGGCGGAAACACCGGGGAGCTGTTTTTT. Residues: CSARDGGNTGELFF.

This clonotype was observed a handful of times. The J gene is TRBJ1-5, the V gene TRBV24-1; TRBD1 matches 9 bases. J gave up 1 base and V 5 bases, and 2 bases lay outside the gene matches. Germline V gene lookup returns CDR1 KGHDR and CDR2 SFDVKD. This CDR3 region has 15 residues. The CDR3 coding sequence is TGTGCCACCAGTGCCGGACAGGGGAGCAATCAGCCCCAGCATTTT. Residues: CATSAGQGSNQPQHF.

The rearrangement links TRBV20-1 to TRBJ1-2; D is unclear. Germline assignment: CDR1 DFQATT and CDR2 SNEGSKA (reference sequence). The CDR3 length is 13 residues. Deletions cut 4 bases from V and 0 bases from J, with 9 bases between. In nucleotides, the CDR3 is TGCAGTGCTATAAGAATGGCTAACTATGGCTACACCTTC. The encoded protein is CSAIRMANYGYTF.